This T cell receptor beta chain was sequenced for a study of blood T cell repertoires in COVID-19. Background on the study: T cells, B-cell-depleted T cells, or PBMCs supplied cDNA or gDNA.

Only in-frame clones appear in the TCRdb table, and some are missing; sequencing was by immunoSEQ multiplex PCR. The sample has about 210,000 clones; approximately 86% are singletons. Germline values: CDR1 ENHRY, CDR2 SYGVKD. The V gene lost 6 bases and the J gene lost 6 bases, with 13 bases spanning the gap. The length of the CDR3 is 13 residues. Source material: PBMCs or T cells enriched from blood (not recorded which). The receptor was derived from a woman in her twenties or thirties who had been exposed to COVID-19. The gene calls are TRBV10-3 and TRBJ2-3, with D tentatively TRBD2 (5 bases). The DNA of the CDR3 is TGTGCCATCAGCGGGGATCTCGGGGATACGCAGTATTTT. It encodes CAISGDLGDTQYF.